This T cell receptor beta chain was obtained from a study of graft-versus-host responses after intestinal transplantation. CDR3 length equals 14 residues. Per germline, CDR1 SGHVS and CDR2 FNYEAQ. The trim removed 2 bases at V and 8 bases at J, leaving 8 bases unmatched. TCRdb's copy holds only in-frame clones and misses some; the assay was immunoSEQ multiplex PCR. The sample gives about 21,000 clones, about 33% of which show up once; roughly 9.2% is in the top ten. Co-plating was performed using about 200,000 CFSE-labeled responder cells and about 200,000 irradiated, violet-dye-labeled stimulator cells.

V usage is TRBV7-6 and J usage is TRBJ1-1, with TRBD1 identical over 7 bases. The TCR sequence derives from a human patient who received an intestinal transplant. The input for sequencing was alloreactive CD8+ T cells from a mixed lymphocyte reaction culture, taken before intestinal transplant. The subset here: CFSE-low proliferating T cells sorted from roughly 6-day pre-transplant mixed lymphocyte reaction (GvH or HvG direction). The DNA for the CDR3 is TGTGCCAGCAGCTTATACGTTGGGGACAGCGAAGCTTTCTTT. Translating it yields CASSLYVGDSEAFF.